These 26 T cell receptor beta chains originate from one sample sequenced in a study of T cell changes during pregnancy in multiple sclerosis. The repertoire was sequenced with immunoSEQ multiplex PCR; TCRdb's copy has only in-frame clones and lacks some. The sample carries around 50,000 clones, 80% to 90% recorded once. The sequencing here drew on CD8+ T cells from peripheral blood mononuclear cells, taken in the second trimester of pregnancy. The receptors were gathered from a female donor with multiple sclerosis, enrolled in a pregnancy study.

J is TRBJ2-2 and V is TRBV10-3; weak D call: TRBD1 (6 bases). V dropped 3 bases and J dropped 1 base, with 9 bases sitting between them. The CDR3 runs 15 residues. Germline V gives CDR1 ENHRY, CDR2 SYGVKD. CDR3 DNA sequence: TGTGCCATCAGTGACGGGACATTGAACACCGGGGAGCTGTTTTTT. Amino acid sequence: CAISDGTLNTGELFF.

The rearrangement uses TRBV7-6 and TRBJ2-3, with D perhaps TRBD2 (6 bases). Between the trimmed V and J ends, which lost 4 bases and 2 bases, there was a span of 16 bases. The germline V gene encodes CDR1 SGHVS and CDR2 FNYEAQ. The CDR3 length is 16 residues. CDR3 protein: CASSSGTATNTDTQYF. CDR3 DNA: TGTGCCAGCAGCTCAGGGACTGCAACGAACACAGATACGCAGTATTTT.

The gene calls are TRBV6-6 and TRBJ1-1, with 8 bases aligning to TRBD1. Germline CDR1 MNHNY, CDR2 SVGAGI (reference sequence). This CDR3 is built from 15 residues. The V and J ends lost 0 bases and 4 bases, in that order; junction bases with no gene match: 4. CDR3 loop: CASSYSQGASTEAFF. The CDR3 DNA follows: TGTGCCAGCAGTTACTCCCAGGGGGCCAGCACTGAAGCTTTCTTT.

The rearrangement uses TRBV14 and TRBJ1-2, with 9 bases that match TRBD1. This CDR3 is 15 amino acids long. V was clipped by 0 bases and J by 4 bases; unmatched bases: 3. Germline CDR1 SGHDN, CDR2 FVKESK. CDR3 residues: CASSQEGTGFYGYTF. CDR3 DNA: TGTGCCAGCAGCCAAGAGGGGACAGGGTTCTATGGCTACACCTTC.

The V and J genes are TRBV15 and TRBJ2-3, with 7 bases lining up with TRBD2. The CDR3 extends over 13 amino acids. V was clipped by 3 bases and J by 7 bases; unmatched bases: 4. CDR1 and CDR2 (germline): LNHNV, YYDKDF (reference sequence). The CDR3 is CATSSPGGNTQYF. The CDR3 bases are TGTGCCACCAGCAGTCCCGGGGGGAATACGCAGTATTTT.

In its sample, this clone was seen a few times. The V gene is TRBV4-1, the J gene TRBJ1-6; TRBD1 agrees at 9 bases. From germline, CDR1 is MGHRA and CDR2 YSYEKL. The CDR3 has 16 residues. V trimming: 1 base; J trimming: 6 bases; junction bases outside the gene matches: 4. The CDR3 here is CASSQGDRGANSPLHF. CDR3 DNA: TGCGCCAGCAGCCAAGGTGACAGGGGGGCTAATTCACCCCTCCACTTT.

The chain combines TRBV30 with TRBJ1-1, with D perhaps TRBD1 (6 bases). V was pared by 5 bases and J by 4 bases, with 14 bases between. The CDR3 is 13 amino acids. Germline CDR1 reads GTSNPN; CDR2 reads SVGIG (reference sequence). CDR3 loop: CAWSIGGGTEAFF. The CDR3 DNA follows: TGTGCCTGGTCTATAGGGGGGGGCACTGAAGCTTTCTTT.

The chain joins TRBV9 to TRBJ2-2; unclear D gene. Germline V gene lookup returns CDR1 SGDLS and CDR2 YYNGEE. Trimming shortened V by 8 bases and J by 5 bases, and 13 bases separated the two germline ends. The CDR3 contains 13 residues. The CDR3 region is CASTTSRTGELFF. In nucleotides, the CDR3 is TGTGCCAGTACGACGTCGCGGACCGGGGAGCTGTTTTTT.

The V gene is TRBV6-5, the J gene TRBJ2-7, with D possibly being TRBD2 (5 bases). Germline V lookup: CDR1 MNHEY, CDR2 SVGAGI. The CDR3 extends over 13 amino acids. Between the trimmed V and J ends, which lost 4 bases and 3 bases, there was a span of 10 bases. This chain's CDR3 is CASSLLGSYEQYF. In nucleotides, the CDR3 is TGTGCCAGCAGTTTACTAGGAAGCTACGAGCAGTACTTC.

This chain uses TRBV10-3 with TRBJ2-7; the match to TRBD2 covers 8 bases. Trimming at V came to 6 bases and at J to 3 bases, leaving 4 bases not matched to a gene. CDR1 is ENHRY and CDR2 is SYGVKD in the germline V gene. The CDR3 has 13 amino acids. The CDR3 protein is CAIRGTSFYEQYF. The CDR3 region has the DNA TGTGCCATCAGAGGGACTAGTTTCTACGAGCAGTACTTC.

The V call is TRBV6-1, the J call TRBJ2-7, with D tentatively TRBD1 (6 bases). V lost 0 bases, J lost 4 bases, and 16 bases lay in between. Germline values: CDR1 MNHNS, CDR2 SASEGT. The CDR3 is made up of 16 amino acids. The CDR3 spells CASSEARGGQGYEQYF. In DNA form, the CDR3 reads TGTGCCAGCAGTGAAGCGCGAGGTGGCCAGGGGTACGAGCAGTACTTC.

The chain joins TRBV28 to TRBJ2-7; perhaps TRBD1 as D (5 bases). V lost 1 base and J lost 3, with 10 bases in between. The CDR3 runs to 14 residues. CDR1 and CDR2 from the germline V gene are MDHEN and SYDVKM. CDR3 loop: CASSLSGSGYEQYF. DNA of the CDR3: TGTGCCAGCAGTTTATCAGGGTCGGGCTACGAGCAGTACTTC.

This rearrangement joins TRBV4-1 to TRBJ2-7, with a tentative D call TRBD2 (6 bases). V was pared by 3 bases and J by 3 bases, with 12 bases between. Germline CDR1 is MGHRA and CDR2 is YSYEKL. CDR3 length: 14 amino acids. The CDR3, as DNA: TGCGCCAGCAGCCACGACGGAGGGGACTACGAGCAGTACTTC. This sequence encodes CASSHDGGDYEQYF.

This clone has just one count. V usage is TRBV30 and J usage is TRBJ1-2, with a weak D call TRBD1 (6 bases). From germline, CDR1 is GTSNPN and CDR2 SVGIG (reference sequence). Trimming took 4 bases from V and 3 from J, leaving 15 bases between them. There are 14 residues in the CDR3. The CDR3 loop is CAWIYTGLYYGYTF. The CDR3 coding sequence is TGTGCCTGGATATATACAGGGCTCTACTATGGCTACACCTTC.

The chain has TRBV9 and TRBJ1-1; 8 bases fit TRBD1. CDR3 size: 13 residues. CDR1 and CDR2 (germline): SGDLS, YYNGEE. Germline trimming cut 0 bases from V and 7 bases from J; bases unmatched to any gene: 2. DNA of the CDR3: TGTGCCAGCAGCGTAGCGGGGACAGGTGAAGCTTTCTTT. It is translated as CASSVAGTGEAFF. The entire variable domain, with the rest obtained from reference TRBV9 and TRBJ1-1, is as follows: DSGVTQTPKHLITATGQRVTLRCSPRSGDLSVYWYQQSLDQGLQFLIQYYNGEERAKGNILERFSAQQFPDLHSELNLSSLELGDSALYFCASSVAGTGEAFFGQGTRLTVV.

The rearrangement joins TRBV4-2 to TRBJ1-1; possibly TRBD1 for D (6 bases). CDR3 size: 14 residues. CDR1 is LGHNA, CDR2 YNFKEQ, per germline. V was trimmed by 0 bases and J by 6 bases, leaving 11 bases between them. The CDR3, as DNA: TGTGCCAGCAGCCAAGACTTACAGGGTCCTGAAGCTTTCTTT. Translating gives CASSQDLQGPEAFF.

The CDR3 spells CASSQQGTEAFF. CDR3 in DNA: TGCGCCAGCAGCCAACAGGGGACTGAAGCTTTCTTT. The V call is TRBV4-1, the J call TRBJ1-1; weak D call: TRBD1 (6 bases). In germline, CDR1 is MGHRA, CDR2 YSYEKL. V dropped 2 bases and J dropped 5 bases, with 6 bases sitting between them. The CDR3 is 12 residues long.

CDR3 DNA: TGTGCCAGCAGCTCGGAAAACCAGGGGGCGCATACTGAAGCTTTCTTT. Amino acids: CASSSENQGAHTEAFF. The gene calls are TRBV7-2 and TRBJ1-1; 8 nucleotides agree with TRBD1. CDR1 SGHTA and CDR2 FQGNSA come from the germline V gene. This CDR3 is built from 16 residues. V shed 4 bases, J shed 5 bases, and the junction held 12 bases outside the gene matches. The full variable domain, completed using reference TRBV7-2 and TRBJ1-1, is GAGVSQSPSNKVTEKGKDVELRCDPISGHTALYWYRQSLGQGLEFLIYFQGNSAPDKSGLPSDRFSAERTGGSVSTLTIQRTQQEDSAVYLCASSSENQGAHTEAFFGQGTRLTVV.

The sample holds one count of this clone. The chain links TRBV27 to TRBJ1-2, with 7 bases aligning to TRBD1. The V segment lost 0 bases and the J segment 4 bases; nucleotides outside the gene matches: 2. The CDR3 is 14 residues long. The germline V gene has CDR1 MNHEY and CDR2 SMNVEV (reference sequence). The DNA for the CDR3 is TGTGCCAGCAGTTTATCGGGACAGAGCTATGGCTACACCTTC. Its translation: CASSLSGQSYGYTF.

The chain carries TRBV4-2 and TRBJ2-7; the match to TRBD1 covers 7 bases. Germline loops: CDR1 LGHNA, CDR2 YNFKEQ. The CDR3 is made up of 15 amino acids. V shed 0 bases and J 4 bases; nucleotides not matched to a gene: 6. Here the CDR3 reads CASSQEVGTAYEQYF. CDR3 bases: TGTGCCAGCAGCCAAGAGGTTGGGACAGCGTACGAGCAGTACTTC.

This sequence joins TRBV6-4 and TRBJ2-3; D may be TRBD2 (6 bases). The CDR3 is made up of 14 amino acids. The ends were cut back, 4 bases at V and 2 bases at J, with 10 bases in the middle. Germline values: CDR1 MRHNA, CDR2 SNTAGT. The CDR3 loop reads CASSGGLLTDTQYF. The CDR3 DNA follows: TGTGCCAGCAGTGGGGGACTCCTCACAGATACGCAGTATTTT.

The CDR3 DNA is TGCGCCAGCAGTGAGGCCCGGGACACCTTCTACGAGCAGTACTTC. Its protein product is CASSEARDTFYEQYF. J is TRBJ2-7 and V is TRBV10-2; possibly TRBD1 for D (6 bases). From germline, CDR1 is WSHSY and CDR2 SAAADI. Trimming removed 2 bases from V and 3 bases from J, with 14 bases in between. This CDR3 has 15 amino acids.

This CDR3 is CASTRDRVNYGYTF. CDR3 DNA sequence: TGCGCCAGCACCCGGGACAGAGTAAACTATGGCTACACCTTC. The V gene is TRBV5-1, the J gene TRBJ1-2, with 7 bases matching TRBD1. The CDR3 spans 14 residues. Trimming removed 6 bases from V and 2 bases from J; junction bases left unmatched: 7. The V gene's germline CDR1 is SGHRS and CDR2 YFSETQ.

The V and J genes are TRBV7-8 and TRBJ2-3, with D tentatively TRBD1 (6 bases). This CDR3 has 14 amino acids. CDR1 is SGHVS, CDR2 FQNEAQ, per germline. V was cut by 4 bases and J by 0 bases, with 8 bases left in between. The DNA of the CDR3 is TGTGCCAGCAGCTGGACAGAAAGCACAGATACGCAGTATTTT. Translating gives CASSWTESTDTQYF. Full variable domain (missing parts from reference TRBV7-8 and TRBJ2-3): GAGVSQSPRYKVAKRGQDVALRCDPISGHVSLFWYQQALGQGPEFLTYFQNEAQLDKSGLPSDRFFAERPEGSVSTLKIQRTQQEDSAVYLCASSWTESTDTQYFGPGTRLTVL.

V and J are TRBV2 and TRBJ1-2; no definite D call. Trimming pared 7 bases from V and 9 bases from J, leaving 3 bases between. Germline CDR1 is SNHLY and CDR2 is FYNNEI. This CDR3 is 8 amino acids long. The CDR3 protein is CASNSYTF. DNA of the CDR3: TGTGCCAGCAATAGCTACACCTTC.

V gene TRBV7-9 combines with J gene TRBJ1-5, with D possibly TRBD1 on 6 matching bases. V shed 4 bases and J shed 2 bases, with 12 bases lying between them. The CDR3 is 15 residues long. Germline loops: CDR1 SEHNR, CDR2 FQNEAQ (reference sequence). The CDR3 region is CASSSGEQGNQPQHF. As DNA, the CDR3 is TGTGCCAGCAGCTCAGGGGAGCAGGGCAATCAGCCCCAGCATTTT.